Following are 20 T cell receptor beta chains from one sample sequenced in a study of cytomegalovirus exposure and HLA in healthy donors (dated by TCRdb to about 2017). The protocol used for the library was the immunoSEQ multiplex PCR assay. The multiplex PCR relied on a mix of 60 forward primers for TCR Vbeta segments and 13 reverse primers for TCR Jbeta segments. TCRdb's version of the immuneACCESS table is confined to in-frame rearrangements and falls short of the full clone set. An unresolved V gene accounts for under half of the shortfall where checked; the remainder is of unknown origin. The sample table holds 200,000 to 250,000 clones, of which roughly 84% were seen once. The biggest ten clones account for approximately 0.71% of the sample. Sequencing was performed on PBMCs. All receptors come from a boy younger than 10 in good health and CMV-seronegative.

This sequence joins TRBV10-1 and TRBJ2-1, with a possible D match to TRBD2 (6 bases). The V gene lost 4 bases and the J gene lost 1 base, with 8 bases spanning the gap. Germline CDR1 reads WNHNN; CDR2 reads SYGVQD (reference sequence). The CDR3 consists of 14 residues. The CDR3 DNA is TGCGCCAGCAGTGGCGGGGCATCCTACAATGAGCAGTTCTTC. This codes for CASSGGASYNEQFF.

This clone was seen only a few times. This chain joins TRBV27 and TRBJ2-7; possibly TRBD1 for D (5 bases). The CDR3 runs 13 residues. V was cut by 8 bases and J by 2 bases, with 13 bases left in between. In germline, CDR1 is MNHEY, CDR2 SMNVEV (reference sequence). CDR3 sequence: CASQSDNAYEQYF. CDR3 DNA: TGTGCCAGCCAATCGGACAACGCCTACGAGCAGTACTTC.

The rearrangement joins TRBV5-1 to TRBJ2-3; D is possibly TRBD1 (6 bases). The CDR3 is made up of 15 amino acids. Germline V lookup: CDR1 SGHRS, CDR2 YFSETQ. Between the trimmed V and J ends, which lost 3 bases and 4 bases, there was a span of 15 bases. Here the CDR3 DNA reads TGCGCCAGCAGCTCGTCCCGGGACAAGTCAGATACGCAGTATTTT. Protein sequence: CASSSSRDKSDTQYF.

Concerning this clone itself: This specimen includes other DNA sequences encoding the same CDR3. The V call is TRBV9, the J call TRBJ1-1, with a possible D match to TRBD1 (5 bases). V was clipped by 0 bases and J by 1 base, with 7 bases between them. Germline CDR1 SGDLS, CDR2 YYNGEE. The CDR3 covers 14 residues. DNA of the CDR3: TGTGCCAGCAGCGTAGGGCAGGGGAACACTGAAGCTTTCTTT. Residues: CASSVGQGNTEAFF.

The chain recombines TRBV5-1 with TRBJ1-3, with D perhaps matching TRBD1 (5 bases). Trimming cost V 3 bases and J 1 base, with 14 bases left between them. The CDR3 sequence is 16 residues long. Germline loops: CDR1 SGHRS, CDR2 YFSETQ. The CDR3 DNA sequence: TGCGCCAGCAGCTCGTCGGACATTATATCTGGAAACACCATATATTTT. This gives the protein CASSSSDIISGNTIYF. Drawing the rest from reference TRBV5-1 and TRBJ1-3, the complete variable domain is KAGVTQTPRYLIKTRGQQVTLSCSPISGHRSVSWYQQTPGQGLQFLFEYFSETQRNKGNFPGRFSGRQFSNSRSEMNVSTLELGDSALYLCASSSSDIISGNTIYFGEGSWLTVV.

The chain uses TRBV6-1 and TRBJ2-5; D is unresolved. The J call may be wrong; the DNA end is better matched by TRBJ2-7. CDR1 MNHNS and CDR2 SASEGT come from the germline V gene. The CDR3 spans 14 residues. Here the CDR3 reads CASITTQHYYEQYF. CDR3 DNA sequence: TGTGCCAGCATCACCACTCAGCACTACTACGAGCAGTACTTC.

This clone showed up just once. In nucleotides, the CDR3 is TGTGCCAGCAGAAACGCGGTAAATCTTGAGGTCGAGCAGTTCTTC. Translated, it gives CASRNAVNLEVEQFF. V gene TRBV6-5 combines with J gene TRBJ2-1, with D unclear. This CDR3 has 15 residues. Germline V lookup: CDR1 MNHEY, CDR2 SVGAGI. Trimming took 6 bases from V and 10 from J, leaving 22 bases between them.

Only a few counts were recorded for this clone. The chain couples TRBV5-6 to TRBJ1-1, with 9 positions matching TRBD1. The germline CDR1 and CDR2 sequences are SGHDT and YYEEEE. CDR3 length: 15 residues. Trimming cost V 3 bases and J 5 bases; bases outside gene matches: 8. This chain's CDR3 is CASSWDTGGFTEAFF. The CDR3 DNA reads TGTGCCAGCAGCTGGGATACAGGGGGCTTTACTGAAGCTTTCTTT.

This clone was counted between two and nine times. J is TRBJ2-5 and V is TRBV9; possibly TRBD2 for D (6 bases). CDR1 and CDR2 (germline): SGDLS, YYNGEE. The V and J ends lost 3 bases and 5 bases respectively, with 11 bases between them. The CDR3 runs 13 residues. The CDR3 DNA reads TGTGCCAGCAGCGACGGGACTGCCGAGACCCAGTACTTC. Amino acids: CASSDGTAETQYF.

This sequence joins TRBV27 and TRBJ2-2; 7 positions agree with TRBD2. V lost 4 bases to trimming and J lost 5 bases; unmatched junction nucleotides: 4. CDR1 MNHEY and CDR2 SMNVEV come from the germline V gene (reference sequence). This CDR3 has 14 residues. The CDR3 reads CASSYAGETGELFF. Written as DNA, the CDR3 is TGTGCCAGCAGTTACGCGGGGGAAACCGGGGAGCTGTTTTTT.

The rearrangement uses TRBV6-6 and TRBJ2-3; D is unclear. The V and J ends lost 5 bases and 6 bases respectively, with 9 bases between them. The CDR3 covers 12 residues. The germline gives CDR1 MNHNY, CDR2 SVGAGI (reference sequence). CDR3 bases: TGTGCCAGCAGTGCCCTCCGGGATACGCAGTATTTT. Its protein is CASSALRDTQYF.

The chain employs TRBV6-5 and TRBJ2-1; perhaps TRBD2 as D (7 bases). Trimming removed 10 bases from V and 0 bases from J, with 13 bases in between. From germline, CDR1 is MNHEY and CDR2 SVGAGI. This CDR3 is built from 14 residues. The CDR3 DNA reads TGTGCCACTAAGGGGGGGAGCTCCTACAATGAGCAGTTCTTC. It codes for CATKGGSSYNEQFF.

The rearrangement links TRBV14 to TRBJ1-2, with TRBD1 matching over 8 bases. CDR1 and CDR2 (germline): SGHDN, FVKESK. The CDR3 runs 13 residues. The V and J ends lost 4 bases and 6 bases, in that order; junction bases with no gene match: 4. The CDR3 nucleotides are TGTGCCAGCAGCCCCGGACAGGGAAATGGCTACACCTTC. The encoded protein is CASSPGQGNGYTF.

This clone was recorded a few times. V and J are TRBV5-6 and TRBJ2-7; 9 bases line up with TRBD2. Germline lookup yields CDR1 SGHDT and CDR2 YYEEEE. The CDR3 contains 15 residues. V was clipped by 0 bases and J by 3 bases; unmatched bases: 4. DNA of the CDR3: TGTGCCAGCAGCTTGGGGACTAGCGTAATCTACGAGCAGTACTTC. This sequence encodes CASSLGTSVIYEQYF.

The V call is TRBV9, the J call TRBJ2-2, with TRBD2 matching 7 bases. V was pared by 2 bases and J by 6 bases, with 4 bases of the junction left unmatched. Germline CDR1 SGDLS, CDR2 YYNGEE. There are 14 residues in the CDR3. This CDR3 is CASSVTSPPGELFF. In DNA form, the CDR3 reads TGTGCCAGCAGCGTGACTAGCCCCCCCGGGGAGCTGTTTTTT.

This chain uses TRBV6-4 with TRBJ2-7, with D unclear. V was clipped by 3 bases and J by 6 bases, with 12 bases between them. CDR3 size: 13 residues. Germline V gives CDR1 MRHNA, CDR2 SNTAGT. This chain's CDR3 is CASSEWALSEQYF. In nucleotides, the CDR3 is TGTGCCAGCAGTGAGTGGGCCCTAAGCGAGCAGTACTTC.

The chain joins TRBV9 to TRBJ2-6; TRBD2 aligns across 9 bases. J lost 0 bases, V lost 0 bases, and 7 bases had no gene match. Germline lookup yields CDR1 SGDLS and CDR2 YYNGEE. CDR3 length: 19 amino acids. The CDR3 DNA reads as TGTGCCAGCAGCGTAGGCTCTAGCGGGGTTATCTCTGGGGCCAACGTCCTGACTTTC. Encoded protein: CASSVGSSGVISGANVLTF.

The chain joins TRBV6-1 to TRBJ1-4; TRBD1 might be the D (5 bases). Trimming left V 7 bases short and J 0 bases short, with 9 bases between. The germline V gene has CDR1 MNHNS and CDR2 SASEGT. The CDR3 loop spans 14 amino acids. CDR3 protein: CASTRTPTNEKLFF. As DNA, the CDR3 is TGTGCCAGCACCCGGACACCAACTAATGAAAAACTGTTTTTT.

This clone was seen only once. J is TRBJ1-2 and V is TRBV10-3; D might be TRBD1 (6 bases). V dropped 3 bases and J dropped 8 bases, with 13 bases sitting between them. The CDR3 covers 13 residues. Germline V gene sequence: CDR1 ENHRY, CDR2 SYGVKD. The CDR3 DNA is TGTGCCATCAGTGAACCAGGGGAGGGCGGCTACACCTTC. Protein product: CAISEPGEGGYTF.

This sequence joins TRBV18 and TRBJ1-2, with 11 bases aligning to TRBD1. CDR3 length: 14 residues. In germline, CDR1 is KGHSH, CDR2 LQKENI. Trimming removed 5 bases from V and 6 bases from J; junction bases left unmatched: 5. In DNA form, the CDR3 reads TGTGCCAGCTCAGGTCGGACAGGGGGCGATGGCTACACCTTC. As protein: CASSGRTGGDGYTF.